This TCR beta chain was captured by sequencing in a study of blood T cell repertoires in COVID-19. Study-level information: The United States, Italy and Spain were the sources of the acute and convalescent COVID-19 samples.

The method was immunoSEQ multiplex PCR; TCRdb's version includes in-frame clones alone and lacks a portion of them. Here the sample spans hundreds of thousands of clones, approximately 89% being singletons. The CDR3 sequence is 15 residues long. The V gene's germline CDR1 is SGHRS and CDR2 YFSETQ. The V end was cut by 1 base, the J end by 5 bases, with 15 bases between. The TCR was taken from a woman aged 55-69 years who had recovered from COVID-19. The sequenced sample was peripheral blood. The chain uses TRBV5-1 and TRBJ1-2; weak D call: TRBD1 (5 bases). The CDR3 bases are TGCGCCAGCAGCTTGTCGCAGGGCGCACATTATGGCTACACCTTC. Translation gives CASSLSQGAHYGYTF.